This is a list of T cell receptor beta chains from one sample in a study of beta chain features in type 1 diabetes. TCRdb's table, derived via immunoSEQ multiplex PCR, lists solely in-frame clones and lacks some. Of 150,000 to 200,000 clones listed, 9% to 10% were seen once; the top ten hold 0.65% to 0.9%. The material sequenced was central memory CD4+ T cells from blood. The source is a woman in her 30s with type 1 diabetes. The CDR3 runs from the conserved cysteine through the conserved F or W. D genes are given only for firm matches. Expanded clones get a size class; other rows say once, few or many, or leave the size out.

D gene,V gene,J gene,clone size,CDR3 DNA,CDR3 protein
TRBD2,TRBV29-1,TRBJ2-1,few,TGCAGCGTTGAAGGTAGTAGCGGGGCAACTGAGCAGTTCTTC,CSVEGSSGATEQFF
.,TRBV29-1,TRBJ1-4,.,TGCAGCGTTGCGTACCGGAATGAAAAACTGTTTTTT,CSVAYRNEKLFF
.,TRBV5-1,TRBJ2-1,few,TGCGCCAGCAGCTTAGCGGGCGATCACAATGAGCAGTTCTTC,CASSLAGDHNEQFF
.,TRBV7-3,TRBJ2-1,few,TGTGCCAGCAGTCCCCCGCCGGGACTGATCCACAATGAGCAGTTCTTC,CASSPPPGLIHNEQFF
.,TRBV7-2,TRBJ1-4,.,TGTGCCAGCAGCCCCTCGACGGGTAATGAAAAACTGTTTTTT,CASSPSTGNEKLFF
TRBD1,TRBV5-6,TRBJ2-3,.,TGTGCCAGCAGCTTGTATACAGGGGGCCCCACAGATACGCAGTATTTT,CASSLYTGGPTDTQYF
.,TRBV2,TRBJ2-1,few,TGTGCCAGCAGTCGGTACAATGAGCAGTTCTTC,CASSRYNEQFF
TRBD2,TRBV7-9,TRBJ2-1,few,TGTGCCAGCAGCCTGGACCCCGGGAGGCCCTCCTACAATGAGCAGTTCTTC,CASSLDPGRPSYNEQFF
.,TRBV27,TRBJ1-3,.,TGTGCCAGCAGTCCCAGGACAGCTGGAAACACCATATATTTT,CASSPRTAGNTIYF
.,TRBV2,TRBJ1-5,once,TGTGCCAGCAGAGCCGGACAGTGGCAGCAGCCCCAGCATTTT,CASRAGQWQQPQHF
TRBD2,TRBV30,TRBJ2-5,few,TGTGCCTGGAAGCCTAGCGGGGTAACAGAGACCCAGTACTTC,CAWKPSGVTETQYF
TRBD2,TRBV5-1,TRBJ2-3,.,TGCGCCAGCAGCCTCGGACTAGCGGGAGCGGGGGTCACAGATACGCAGTATTTT,CASSLGLAGAGVTDTQYF
TRBD2,TRBV5-1,TRBJ2-5,.,TGCGCCAGCAGCCCCGGACTAGCGGAAGCCCAAGAGACCCAGTACTTC,CASSPGLAEAQETQYF
.,TRBV6-6,TRBJ1-2,.,TGTGCCAGCAGTTACGGGACAAACTATGGCTACACCTTC,CASSYGTNYGYTF
TRBD1,TRBV5-1,TRBJ2-3,few,TGCGCCAGCCGAAGGGACAGGGAAACAGATACGCAGTATTTT,CASRRDRETDTQYF
TRBD2,TRBV30,TRBJ2-1,.,TGTGCCTGGAGTGTAGCAGGGGCCCCGGCGACTAGCGGGGGACGGTACGGGCAGTTCTTC,CAWSVAGAPATSGGRYGQFF
TRBD2,TRBV7-3,TRBJ2-1,few,TGTGCCAGCAGCTCACAGGCGGGACTAGCGAAGCTGGATGAGCAGTTCTTC,CASSSQAGLAKLDEQFF
.,TRBV11-2,TRBJ2-6,many,TGTGCCAGCAGCTTCCAGGTCTCTGGGGCCAACGTCCTGACTTTC,CASSFQVSGANVLTF
TRBD1,TRBV5-6,TRBJ1-2,.,TGTGCCAGCAGCGCCGGACAGGGTGACGGCTACACCTTC,CASSAGQGDGYTF
.,TRBV27,TRBJ2-7,.,TGTGCCAGCAGTTTACGGGGTAGGGAGCAGTACTTC,CASSLRGREQYF
TRBD1,TRBV28,TRBJ2-7,few,TGTGCCAGCAGTCCGACAGGGGGCTACTACGAGCAGTACTTC,CASSPTGGYYEQYF
TRBD1,TRBV28,TRBJ2-7,few,TGTGCCAGCAGTTTACCAACCGGGACAGGGGTCAACGAGCAGTACTTC,CASSLPTGTGVNEQYF
.,TRBV11-2,TRBJ2-3,few,TGTGCCAGCAGCTTATTCACAGGGACAGATACGCAGTATTTT,CASSLFTGTDTQYF
TRBD1,TRBV19,TRBJ1-2,.,TGTGCCAGTAGCCCCGGGACAGCGTTGGGCTACACCTTC,CASSPGTALGYTF
.,TRBV29-1,TRBJ1-1,.,TGCAGCGTTGAACACGGGAACACTGAAGCTTTCTTT,CSVEHGNTEAFF
TRBD1,TRBV4-2,TRBJ1-2,.,TGTGCCAGCAGCCTCGGGGTCCACAGGGGGCGCGACGGCTACACCTTC,CASSLGVHRGRDGYTF
.,TRBV9,TRBJ1-1,.,TGTGCCAGCAGCGTAGGGGCTGACACTGAAGCTTTCTTT,CASSVGADTEAFF
TRBD2,TRBV19,TRBJ2-1,.,TGTGCCAGTAGTGTGACTAGCGGGGTAAATGAGCAGTTCTTC,CASSVTSGVNEQFF
TRBD1,TRBV19,TRBJ2-2,.,TGTGCCAGTAGAGAGTTCCGGGACAGGGCCACCGGGGAGCTGTTTTTT,CASREFRDRATGELFF
.,TRBV7-9,TRBJ1-1,.,TGTGCCAGCAGCTTCTACGGCAGGGACACTGAAGCTTTCTTT,CASSFYGRDTEAFF
TRBD2,TRBV28,TRBJ2-1,.,TGTGCCAGCAGTTCAACCGGGACTAGCTACAATGAGCAGTTCTTC,CASSSTGTSYNEQFF
.,TRBV5-1,TRBJ1-1,.,TGCGCCAGCAGCTTGGGACAGTTTTCCTCGAACACTGAAGCTTTCTTT,CASSLGQFSSNTEAFF
TRBD1,TRBV2,TRBJ1-5,.,TGTGCCAGCAGAGGACAGGGTTCCTGGCAGCCCCAGCATTTT,CASRGQGSWQPQHF
TRBD1,TRBV7-3,TRBJ2-2,.,TGTGCCAGCAGCACAGGGGGCGCGTCCGGGGAGCTGTTTTTT,CASSTGGASGELFF
TRBD1,TRBV15,TRBJ2-1,.,TGTGCCACCAGCTCCCGGACAGGGGGACTTTACAATGAGCAGTTCTTC,CATSSRTGGLYNEQFF
.,TRBV30,TRBJ1-3,few,TGTGCCTTGACAGCTAGCTCTGGAAACACCATATATTTT,CALTASSGNTIYF
.,TRBV7-9,TRBJ2-7,.,TGTGCCAGCAGCTCCAGACAGGACTCCTACGAGCAGTACTTC,CASSSRQDSYEQYF
.,TRBV25-1,TRBJ2-5,few,TGTGCCAGCAGTGAATATATGGGGGCAGAGACCCAGTACTTC,CASSEYMGAETQYF
TRBD2,TRBV6-4,TRBJ2-1,few,TGTGCCAGCAGTCTCCAAGCGGGAGACGCCTACAATGAGCAGTTCTTC,CASSLQAGDAYNEQFF
.,TRBV30,TRBJ1-1,few,TGTGCCTGGAGTGTAGGATCTAGTGGGACTGAAGCTTTCTTT,CAWSVGSSGTEAFF
TRBD1,TRBV29-1,TRBJ1-4,few,TGCAGCGCCATCGACAGGGAAGGGGTAACTAATGAAAAACTGTTTTTT,CSAIDREGVTNEKLFF
TRBD2,TRBV6-1,TRBJ2-1,.,TGTGCCAGCAGTGAAATCGGTGTGGCTAGCGGGAGGGCCAGTTATCCCTGGCAGTTCTTC,CASSEIGVASGRASYPWQFF
.,TRBV29-1,TRBJ2-1,.,TGCAGCGTTGTGGGTAGCCTGAGCTCCTACAATGAGCAGTTCTTC,CSVVGSLSSYNEQFF
.,TRBV27,TRBJ1-5,.,TGTGCCAGCAGTTTATCCCCTGATCAGCCCCAGCATTTT,CASSLSPDQPQHF
.,TRBV7-9,TRBJ1-2,few,TGTGCCAGCACCCAGGTGGGGGGAGGCTATGGCTACACCTTC,CASTQVGGGYGYTF
.,TRBV7-9,TRBJ2-3,few,TGTGCCAGCAGCCTGGACGGGGCGGGGATGACAGATACGCAGTATTTT,CASSLDGAGMTDTQYF
TRBD2,TRBV28,TRBJ2-7,.,TGTGCCAGCAGCTCTCTCCGGGGGAGGGAAAGGTACGAGCAGTACTTC,CASSSLRGRERYEQYF